This passage covers 20 T cell receptor beta chains from one sample sequenced in a study of blood T cell repertoires in COVID-19. Clones were read by immunoSEQ multiplex PCR, and TCRdb kept only the in-frame ones, dropping some. The sample consists of roughly 100,000 clones, 80% to 90% of them appearing once. Sequenced: peripheral blood. Source of these receptors: a man older than 75 with COVID-19, enrolled during active disease.

This clone was observed a handful of times. V usage is TRBV5-1 and J usage is TRBJ1-3, with D perhaps matching TRBD1 (6 bases). CDR3 length equals 17 residues. Trimming took 3 bases from V and 1 from J, leaving 17 bases between them. Germline CDR1 reads SGHRS; CDR2 reads YFSETQ. CDR3 nucleotide sequence: TGCGCCAGCAGCTCCGGGGGGGGCACACAATCTGGAAACACCATATATTTT. Translating gives CASSSGGGTQSGNTIYF.

As for this clone: A junction boundary mismatches the germline segment, possibly from a read error. The V call is TRBV11-2, the J call TRBJ2-7; 7 nucleotides match TRBD1. The CDR3 has 14 amino acids. The germline gives CDR1 SGHAT, CDR2 FQNNGV. CDR3 loop: CTSSLRQGAYEQYF. As DNA, the CDR3 is TGTACCAGCAGCTTACGACAGGGAGCTTACGAGCAGTACTTC. The full variable domain, rest sourced from reference TRBV11-2 and TRBJ2-7, is EAGVAQSPRYKIIEKRQSVAFWCNPISGHATLYWYQQILGQGPKLLIQFQNNGVVDDSQLPKDRFSAERLKGVDSTLKIQPAKLEDSAVYLCTSSLRQGAYEQYFGPGTRLTVT.

V and J are TRBV18 and TRBJ1-1; 11 bases are a match to TRBD1. The V and J ends lost 2 bases and 3 bases, in that order; junction bases with no gene match: 2. In germline, CDR1 is KGHSH, CDR2 LQKENI. CDR3 length: 15 residues. In DNA, the CDR3 is TGTGCCAGCTCACCAGGGGGACAGGGGGACACTGAAGCTTTCTTT. Encoded protein: CASSPGGQGDTEAFF.

The rearrangement uses TRBV2 and TRBJ2-1; D uncertain. The V end lost 2 bases, the J end lost 7 bases, and 12 bases lay between the germline ends. The CDR3 is 14 residues long. From germline, CDR1 is SNHLY and CDR2 FYNNEI. The CDR3 is CASSEQPRYNEQFF. Here the CDR3 DNA reads TGTGCCAGCAGTGAACAGCCTAGATATAATGAGCAGTTCTTC.

This chain links TRBV27 with TRBJ2-5, with D maybe TRBD1 (6 bases). Germline-derived CDR1 and CDR2 are MNHEY and SMNVEV (reference sequence). This CDR3 region has 16 residues. Trimming took 3 bases from V and 4 from J, leaving 18 bases between them. The CDR3 protein is CASSFSIGGRGETQYF. Written as DNA, the CDR3 is TGTGCCAGCAGTTTTTCGATAGGGGGAAGAGGAGAGACCCAGTACTTC.

The table lists this clone with a few counts. As DNA, the CDR3 is TGTGCCAGCAGTTTATATGGACTCCGACTAGCGGGGGGGTCCTACAATGAGCAGTTCTTC. Its protein product is CASSLYGLRLAGGSYNEQFF. This sequence joins TRBV27 and TRBJ2-1, with TRBD2 identical over 14 bases. The V gene end was trimmed by 1 base and the J gene end by 1 base; junction bases not matched to a gene: 9. Germline V gene lookup returns CDR1 MNHEY and CDR2 SMNVEV (reference sequence). This CDR3 region has 20 residues.

V and J are TRBV19 and TRBJ1-2; D unresolved. The CDR3 is 15 residues long. V lost 3 bases and J lost 5, with 16 bases in between. Germline V gene sequence: CDR1 LNHDA, CDR2 SQIVND (reference sequence). The CDR3 here is CASSIMAGQLYGYTF. The CDR3 bases are TGTGCCAGTAGTATCATGGCGGGCCAGCTTTATGGCTACACCTTC.

V is TRBV20-1 and J is TRBJ2-7, with D tentatively TRBD1 (5 bases). V was pared by 3 bases and J by 2 bases, with 8 bases between. Germline-derived CDR1 and CDR2 are DFQATT and SNEGSKA (reference sequence). The CDR3 covers 12 residues. CDR3 protein: CSASIQAYEQYF. The CDR3 DNA reads TGCAGTGCTAGTATACAGGCCTACGAGCAGTACTTC.

The chain links TRBV13 to TRBJ2-5; D is unresolved. V lost 0 bases and J 5 bases, leaving 10 bases between the germline ends. This CDR3 has 14 amino acids. Germline CDR1 PRHDT, CDR2 FYEKMQ (reference sequence). The CDR3 is CASSLGSRLETQYF. CDR3 sequence (DNA): TGTGCCAGCAGCTTAGGCAGCAGGTTGGAGACCCAGTACTTC.

The chain joins TRBV29-1 to TRBJ1-5, with D perhaps matching TRBD1 (5 bases). Germline CDR1 is SQVTM and CDR2 is ANQGSEA. The CDR3 extends over 17 amino acids. V was clipped by 0 bases and J by 0 bases, with 15 bases between them. The CDR3 nucleotides are TGCAGCGTTGAAGATCTGGACACCACCTATAGCAATCAGCCCCAGCATTTT. It yields the protein CSVEDLDTTYSNQPQHF.

The sample holds a few counts of this clone. The genes are TRBV7-9 and TRBJ2-7; 8 nucleotides agree with TRBD2. The junction had 8 bases not matched to a gene; V was cut back by 1 base and J by 3 bases. Germline lookup yields CDR1 SEHNR and CDR2 FQNEAQ (reference sequence). The CDR3 sequence is 16 residues long. The CDR3 nucleotides are TGTGCCAGCAGCTTAGTCGGGAGCGGGAGAATCTACGAGCAGTACTTC. This codes for CASSLVGSGRIYEQYF.

This chain connects TRBV5-1 to TRBJ2-1, with D tentatively TRBD2 (6 bases). CDR1 is SGHRS and CDR2 is YFSETQ in the germline V gene. The CDR3 spans 14 residues. Trimming stripped 4 bases from V and 3 bases from J, with 11 bases between. CDR3 sequence: CASSAGNGYNEQFF. The DNA of the CDR3 is TGCGCCAGCAGCGCGGGAAATGGCTACAATGAGCAGTTCTTC.

In regard to this clone: One end of the junction is discordant with germline, which a read error may explain. The chain uses TRBV7-9 and TRBJ2-1; 7 nucleotides line up with TRBD2. This CDR3 contains 11 residues. CDR1 is SEHNR and CDR2 is FQNEAQ in the germline V gene (reference sequence). CDR3 in DNA: TGTGCCAGCAGCTTAGGGGACCGGGGGGTCTTC. Protein product: CASSLGDRGVF.

The chain links TRBV6-1 to TRBJ1-2; D unresolved. V lost 3 bases to trimming and J lost 8 bases, with 13 bases between them. This CDR3 contains 13 residues. Looked up from germline, CDR1 is MNHNS and CDR2 is SASEGT. The CDR3 protein is CASSEGEGHGYTF. DNA for the CDR3: TGTGCCAGCAGTGAGGGAGAAGGGCACGGCTACACCTTC.

The genes are TRBV7-2 and TRBJ1-5; D is unclear. The germline V gene encodes CDR1 SGHTA and CDR2 FQGNSA. V gave up 5 bases and J gave up 11 bases, with 19 bases separating them. This CDR3 is built from 14 residues. CDR3 in amino acids: CASSPGSGRWAQHF. The CDR3, as DNA: TGTGCCAGCAGCCCGGGGTCAGGACGGTGGGCCCAGCATTTT.

The chain couples TRBV5-4 to TRBJ2-1; 9 nucleotides agree with TRBD2. Germline CDR1 reads SGHNT; CDR2 reads YYREEE (reference sequence). V lost 4 bases to trimming and J lost 8 bases; unmatched junction nucleotides: 13. The CDR3 loop spans 16 amino acids. The CDR3 region is CASSERAGGPGDEQFF. The CDR3, as DNA: TGTGCCAGCAGCGAACGTGCGGGAGGGCCGGGTGATGAGCAGTTCTTC.

CDR3 loop: CASTPLTSTDTQYF. The CDR3 nucleotides are TGCGCCAGCACACCCTTAACTAGCACAGATACGCAGTATTTT. This chain connects TRBV5-1 to TRBJ2-3; the D is unclear. The V end was cut by 6 bases, the J end by 0 bases, with 11 bases between. Germline values: CDR1 SGHRS, CDR2 YFSETQ. The CDR3 contains 14 residues.

The chain is built from TRBV5-1 and TRBJ2-5; weak D call: TRBD2 (6 bases). Per germline, CDR1 SGHRS and CDR2 YFSETQ. Trimming removed 3 bases at V and 3 bases at J, with 12 bases between. This CDR3 comprises 14 residues. In nucleotides, the CDR3 is TGCGCCAGCAGCTCCCCGGGCGGGGAAGAGACCCAGTACTTC. It yields the protein CASSSPGGEETQYF.

This clone was detected once. The CDR3 bases are TGTGCCAGCCAGAAACAGGGGGATCCAGGCTACACCTTC. Protein sequence: CASQKQGDPGYTF. The rearrangement joins TRBV18 to TRBJ1-2; 8 bases align to TRBD1. V lost 8 bases to trimming and J lost 8 bases; unmatched junction nucleotides: 10. CDR1 KGHSH and CDR2 LQKENI come from the germline V gene. This CDR3 comprises 13 residues.

This chain connects TRBV11-2 to TRBJ2-2; 13 bases align to TRBD2. V was pared by 5 bases and J by 0 bases, with 3 bases of the junction left unmatched. From germline, CDR1 is SGHAT and CDR2 FQNNGV. This CDR3 spans 17 amino acids. The CDR3 DNA follows: TGTGCCAGCAGCCTGACTAGCGGGGGGACGAACACCGGGGAGCTGTTTTTT. Translated: CASSLTSGGTNTGELFF. Supplemented by reference TRBV11-2 and TRBJ2-2, the full variable domain reads EAGVAQSPRYKIIEKRQSVAFWCNPISGHATLYWYQQILGQGPKLLIQFQNNGVVDDSQLPKDRFSAERLKGVDSTLKIQPAKLEDSAVYLCASSLTSGGTNTGELFFGEGSRLTVL.